These 25 T cell receptor beta chains were all obtained from the same sample, sequenced in a study of CD8 T cells in Susac syndrome (dated by TCRdb to about 2019). Preparation of the library involved the immunoSEQ multiplex PCR assay. RNA was extracted with the RNeasy kit and roughly 0.45 to 1 ug was reverse transcribed using random hexamers. The raw public data were reprocessed by TCRdb itself: fastp quality trimming at Q25, MiXCR clonotype calling, in-frame beta chains only. Rows are combined by CDR3 protein, so each entry shows the most common genes and DNA. This sample is represented by some 300,000 distinct CDR3 sequences; around 89% of them were singletons. The ten largest clones represent less than 0.2% of the sample. Sequencing was done on a sample of CD8+ T cells from PBMCs. Receptor source: a human donor with multiple sclerosis.

V gene TRBV27 combines with J gene TRBJ2-7, with a tentative D call TRBD1 (6 bases). V was cut by 3 bases and J by 2 bases, with 11 bases left in between. The V gene's germline CDR1 is MNHEY and CDR2 SMNVEV (reference sequence). The CDR3 has 14 residues. The CDR3 protein is CASSFWDTTYEQYF. The DNA of the CDR3 is TGTGCCAGCAGTTTTTGGGACACCACCTACGAGCAGTACTTC.

CDR3 in amino acids: CASRGLGSNQPQHF. CDR3 coding DNA: TGTGCCAGCAGGGGATTGGGGAGCAATCAGCCCCAGCATTTT. The gene calls are TRBV6-6 and TRBJ1-5; D not resolved. Germline lookup yields CDR1 MNHNY and CDR2 SVGAGI (reference sequence). Deletions cut 6 bases from V and 1 base from J, with 10 bases between. CDR3 length: 14 residues.

The chain uses TRBV28 and TRBJ2-2; D is unresolved. Germline V CDR1 and CDR2: MDHEN, SYDVKM. The CDR3 has 17 residues. Trimming pared 7 bases from V and 1 base from J, leaving 19 bases between. The CDR3: CASKTVMVIGNTGELFF. CDR3 in DNA: TGTGCCAGCAAAACAGTTATGGTAATCGGGAACACCGGGGAGCTGTTTTTT.

Only one count was recorded for this clonotype. This chain connects TRBV19 to TRBJ2-1; 14 positions agree with TRBD2. V lost 6 bases and J lost 9; bases outside the gene matches: 10. Per the germline V gene, CDR1 is LNHDA and CDR2 is SQIVND (reference sequence). The CDR3 runs to 16 residues. CDR3 coding DNA: TGTGCCAGTAGCCCCCAGGGACTAGCGGGAGTTTCTGAGCAGTTCTTC. Translated, it gives CASSPQGLAGVSEQFF.

The V call is TRBV27, the J call TRBJ2-1; 8 nucleotides match TRBD2. The CDR3 spans 16 residues. V trimming: 2 bases; J trimming: 5 bases; junction bases outside the gene matches: 8. The germline CDR1 and CDR2 sequences are MNHEY and SMNVEV (reference sequence). Here the CDR3 DNA reads TGTGCCAGCAGTTTAGGCTCTAGCGGGCCAGACAATGAGCAGTTCTTC. As protein: CASSLGSSGPDNEQFF.

The sample holds one count of this clonotype. This chain connects TRBV2 to TRBJ2-2; 8 bases align to TRBD2. The J segment lost 4 bases and the V segment lost 3 bases, leaving 4 bases of the junction unmatched. CDR3 size: 15 residues. CDR1 and CDR2 (germline): SNHLY, FYNNEI. CDR3 DNA sequence: TGTGCCAGCAGTGACAACGGGAGGGCCACCGGGGAGCTGTTTTTT. This codes for CASSDNGRATGELFF. Based on the CDR3 plus reference TRBV2 and TRBJ2-2, the full variable domain is EPEVTQTPSHQVTQMGQEVILRCVPISNHLYFYWYRQILGQKVEFLVSFYNNEISEKSEIFDDQFSVERPDGSNFTLKIRSTKLEDSAMYFCASSDNGRATGELFFGEGSRLTVL.

V gene TRBV3-1 combines with J gene TRBJ2-7; D possibly matches TRBD1 or TRBD2 (5 bases each). Germline-derived CDR1 and CDR2 are LGHDT and YNNKEL (reference sequence). The germline V and J ends were trimmed by 2 bases and 2 bases, with 13 bases remaining between them. CDR3 size: 15 residues. The chain's CDR3 is CASSQRDGEAYEQYF. In DNA, the CDR3 is TGTGCCAGCAGCCAACGGGACGGAGAGGCCTACGAGCAGTACTTC.

The chain joins TRBV11-2 to TRBJ2-5; 8 bases agree with TRBD2. Germline V gene sequence: CDR1 SGHAT, CDR2 FQNNGV. J gave up 4 bases and V 2 bases, and 12 bases lay outside the gene matches. There are 17 residues in the CDR3. CDR3 sequence: CASSLIGLAEVLETQYF. CDR3 sequence (DNA): TGTGCCAGCAGCTTAATAGGACTAGCTGAGGTCCTAGAGACCCAGTACTTC.

The rearrangement links TRBV30 to TRBJ2-7; 10 nucleotides line up with TRBD1. Germline assignment: CDR1 GTSNPN and CDR2 SVGIG (reference sequence). The CDR3 has 16 amino acids. V was pared by 3 bases and J by 5 bases, with 13 bases of the junction left unmatched. This CDR3 is CAWSDGPGQGVHEQYF. The CDR3 DNA is TGTGCCTGGAGCGACGGCCCTGGACAGGGGGTCCACGAGCAGTACTTC. Full variable domain (remainder filled in from reference TRBV30 and TRBJ2-7): SQTIHQWPATLVQPVGSPLSLECTVEGTSNPNLYWYRQAAGRGLQLLFYSVGIGQISSEVPQNLSASRPQDRQFILSSKKLLLSDSGFYLCAWSDGPGQGVHEQYFGPGTRLTVT.

The chain is built from TRBV5-4 and TRBJ2-2; 11 bases line up with TRBD1. The CDR3 has 16 amino acids. J lost 4 bases, V lost 2 bases, and 4 bases had no gene match. CDR1 is SGHNT and CDR2 is YYREEE in the germline V gene (reference sequence). DNA for the CDR3: TGTGCCAGCAGCTTTGGGACAGGGGGTTTCACCGGGGAGCTGTTTTTT. Translated: CASSFGTGGFTGELFF.

V usage is TRBV15 and J usage is TRBJ1-1; no firm D call. Germline loops: CDR1 LNHNV, CDR2 YYDKDF (reference sequence). This CDR3 spans 15 amino acids. V was trimmed by 0 bases and J by 1 base, leaving 9 bases between them. The CDR3 sequence is CATSRDTEQNTEAFF. For the CDR3, the DNA is TGTGCCACCAGCAGAGACACAGAGCAGAACACTGAAGCTTTCTTT.

The V call is TRBV27, the J call TRBJ2-1; D may be TRBD1 or TRBD2 (5 bases each). The CDR3 has 14 amino acids. CDR1 is MNHEY, CDR2 SMNVEV, per germline (reference sequence). Trimming stripped 7 bases from V and 4 bases from J, with 14 bases between. Here the CDR3 reads CASKLGTGYNEQFF. DNA for the CDR3: TGTGCCAGCAAACTCGGGACGGGGTACAATGAGCAGTTCTTC.

The rearrangement links TRBV9 to TRBJ2-2; TRBD1 matches 8 bases. Germline trimming cut 4 bases from V and 0 bases from J; bases unmatched to any gene: 11. Germline lookup yields CDR1 SGDLS and CDR2 YYNGEE. This CDR3 has 18 residues. CDR3 amino acids: CASSPGNRGASNTGELFF. CDR3 bases: TGTGCCAGCAGCCCAGGGAACAGGGGGGCCTCGAACACCGGGGAGCTGTTTTTT. The variable domain in full, with the rest retrieved from reference TRBV9 and TRBJ2-2, is DSGVTQTPKHLITATGQRVTLRCSPRSGDLSVYWYQQSLDQGLQFLIQYYNGEERAKGNILERFSAQQFPDLHSELNLSSLELGDSALYFCASSPGNRGASNTGELFFGEGSRLTVL.

This clonotype has just a few counts. The chain carries TRBV6-2 or TRBV6-3 and TRBJ2-7; 7 bases are a match to TRBD1. The junction had 4 bases not matched to a gene; V was cut back by 0 bases and J by 2 bases. From germline, CDR1 is MNHEY and CDR2 SVGEGT. This CDR3 is built from 15 residues. The chain's CDR3 is CASSYSPTGTYEQYF. The CDR3 DNA follows: TGTGCCAGCAGTTACTCCCCGACAGGGACCTACGAGCAGTACTTC.

This chain uses TRBV27 with TRBJ2-1, with 7 positions matching TRBD1. CDR1 and CDR2 (germline): MNHEY, SMNVEV (reference sequence). J was trimmed by 8 bases and V by 4 bases; bases with no gene match: 8. The CDR3 is 14 amino acids. The DNA of the CDR3 is TGTGCCAGCAGTTGGACGGGACAGTCCTATGAGCAGTTCTTC. Translation gives CASSWTGQSYEQFF.

The rearrangement links TRBV20-1 to TRBJ2-7, with 9 bases fitting TRBD2. The ends lost 3 bases at V and 3 bases at J; junction bases unmatched: 0. From germline, CDR1 is DFQATT and CDR2 SNEGSKA (reference sequence). CDR3 length: 12 amino acids. The CDR3 DNA reads TGCAGTGCTAGGACTAGCGGCTACGAGCAGTACTTC. It is translated as CSARTSGYEQYF.

The chain recombines TRBV19 with TRBJ2-2; TRBD2 might be the D (5 bases). Germline V gene lookup returns CDR1 LNHDA and CDR2 SQIVND (reference sequence). The CDR3 length is 14 residues. V lost 4 bases to trimming and J lost 3 bases, with 9 bases between them. CDR3 protein: CASSNADYTGELFF. The CDR3 bases are TGTGCCAGTAGTAACGCGGACTACACCGGGGAGCTGTTTTTT.

This clonotype was found once. The chain has TRBV2 and TRBJ1-1; maybe TRBD1 (6 bases). The CDR3 is made up of 13 amino acids. Germline loops: CDR1 SNHLY, CDR2 FYNNEI. V lost 8 bases and J lost 4, with 14 bases in between. The CDR3 reads CASGGGSITEAFF. The CDR3 bases are TGTGCCAGCGGGGGGGGCTCGATCACTGAAGCTTTCTTT.

The J gene is TRBJ2-2, the V gene TRBV20-1, with TRBD2 matching over 9 bases. The CDR3 length is 19 residues. V lost 0 bases and J lost 3; bases outside the gene matches: 14. From germline, CDR1 is DFQATT and CDR2 SNEGSKA (reference sequence). The CDR3 DNA is TGCAGTGCTAGAGACCCCGGTAATAGCGGGAGCGGTGACACCGGGGAGCTGTTTTTT. This sequence encodes CSARDPGNSGSGDTGELFF.

In this sample, this clonotype turned up once. This chain uses TRBV6-2 or TRBV6-3 with TRBJ2-7; no firm D call. V shed 6 bases and J shed 2 bases, with 14 bases lying between them. Per the germline V gene, CDR1 is MNHEY and CDR2 is SVGEGT. This CDR3 is built from 14 residues. This CDR3 reads CASRHTDGPYEQYF. The DNA for the CDR3 is TGTGCCAGCAGACACACGGATGGGCCCTACGAGCAGTACTTC.

The chain carries TRBV19 and TRBJ2-1; possible D gene TRBD2, 7 bases. The V end was cut by 3 bases, the J end by 4 bases, with 16 bases between. The CDR3 has 16 residues. CDR1 and CDR2 (germline): LNHDA, SQIVND (reference sequence). Here the CDR3 reads CASSIGTRGPYNEQFF. In DNA, the CDR3 is TGTGCCAGTAGTATCGGGACGCGGGGGCCTTACAATGAGCAGTTCTTC.

As DNA, the CDR3 is TGTGCCAGCAGATTGACAGGGGTCGGGGATACGCAGTATTTT. Its protein is CASRLTGVGDTQYF. J is TRBJ2-3 and V is TRBV14; 8 nucleotides agree with TRBD1. The CDR3 is 14 amino acids. V gave up 6 bases and J gave up 6 bases; unmatched junction bases: 8. CDR1 is SGHDN, CDR2 FVKESK, per germline.

The genes are TRBV10-3 and TRBJ1-2, with 7 bases fitting TRBD1. CDR1 is ENHRY, CDR2 SYGVKD, per germline. With 11 bases clipped from V and 8 bases from J, the junction kept 14 bases outside the gene matches. This CDR3 has 13 amino acids. CDR3 sequence: CAVLGTAAGGYTF. In nucleotides, the CDR3 is TGTGCCGTACTCGGGACAGCCGCGGGGGGCTACACCTTC.

The V and J genes are TRBV25-1 and TRBJ2-1, with 7 bases identical to TRBD2. This CDR3 is 12 amino acids long. Germline values: CDR1 MGHDK, CDR2 SYGVNS. V lost 6 bases to trimming and J lost 10 bases; unmatched junction nucleotides: 6. CDR3 nucleotide sequence: TGTGCCAGCAGCGCTCCGGGACTAGAGCAGTTCTTC. Protein product: CASSAPGLEQFF.

This chain connects TRBV20-1 to TRBJ2-3; TRBD2 is a possible D gene (6 bases). Deletions cut 1 base from V and 3 bases from J, with 20 bases between. Germline V lookup: CDR1 DFQATT, CDR2 SNEGSKA (reference sequence). The CDR3 sequence is 17 residues long. The CDR3, as DNA: TGCAGTGCTAGAGTGAATGGAGGGCCGGTGGGGACAGATACGCAGTATTTT. Encoded protein: CSARVNGGPVGTDTQYF.